In this sample, the clone carrying this T cell receptor beta chain turned up many times. Each CDR3 protein gets one entry after TCRdb re-called the RT-PCR reads with MiXCR. The data show hundreds of thousands of distinct CDR3 sequences, 14% seen once. The CDR3 length is 13 residues. Germline CDR1 MNHEY, CDR2 SMNVEV (reference sequence). Germline trimming cut 6 bases from V and 2 bases from J; bases unmatched to any gene: 2. Sequenced: memory CD4+ T cells from blood. This sequence joins TRBV27 and TRBJ2-7, with 9 bases that match TRBD1. This clonotype was obtained from a female donor in good health, serving as a healthy control. The CDR3 spells CASRRQGAYEQYF. The CDR3 region has the DNA TGTGCCAGCAGAAGACAGGGGGCCTACGAGCAGTACTTC.